This T cell receptor beta chain was found in a study of blood T cell repertoires in COVID-19. Across the whole study: The analysed material was cDNA or gDNA that came from T cells, B-cell-depleted T cells, or PBMCs.

CDR1 WSHSY and CDR2 SAAADI come from the germline V gene. The ends were cut back, 3 bases at V and 7 bases at J, with 7 bases in the middle. The CDR3 has 12 amino acids. Repertoires were generated with immunoSEQ multiplex PCR, while TCRdb's copy carries only in-frame clones and drops some. The table shows 400,000 to 550,000 clones, with more than 85% occurring only once. The rearrangement joins TRBV10-2 to TRBJ1-5; D uncertain. The sequenced sample consisted of peripheral blood. This TCR derives from a woman aged 25 to 39 with acute or convalescent COVID-19. CDR3 in DNA: TGCGCCAGCAGTGATTCGAGGCAGCCCCAGCATTTT. Its protein product is CASSDSRQPQHF.